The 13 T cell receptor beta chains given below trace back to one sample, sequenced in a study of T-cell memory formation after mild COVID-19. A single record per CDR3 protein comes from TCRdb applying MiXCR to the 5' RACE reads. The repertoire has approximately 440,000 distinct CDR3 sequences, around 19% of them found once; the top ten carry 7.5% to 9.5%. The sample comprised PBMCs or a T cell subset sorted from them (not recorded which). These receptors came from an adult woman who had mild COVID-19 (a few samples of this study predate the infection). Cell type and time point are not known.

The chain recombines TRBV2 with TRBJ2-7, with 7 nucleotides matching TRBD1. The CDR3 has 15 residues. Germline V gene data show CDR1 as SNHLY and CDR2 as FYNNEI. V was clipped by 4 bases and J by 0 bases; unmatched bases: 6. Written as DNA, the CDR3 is TGTGCCAGCAGTGTGGGACAGATCAGCTCCTACGAGCAGTACTTC. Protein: CASSVGQISSYEQYF.

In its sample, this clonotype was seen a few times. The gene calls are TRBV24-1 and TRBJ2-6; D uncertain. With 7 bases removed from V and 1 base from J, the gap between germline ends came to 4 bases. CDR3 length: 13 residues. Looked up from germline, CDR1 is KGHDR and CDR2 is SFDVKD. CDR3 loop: CATRGSGANVLTF. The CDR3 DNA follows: TGTGCCACCAGGGGGTCTGGGGCCAACGTCCTGACTTTC.

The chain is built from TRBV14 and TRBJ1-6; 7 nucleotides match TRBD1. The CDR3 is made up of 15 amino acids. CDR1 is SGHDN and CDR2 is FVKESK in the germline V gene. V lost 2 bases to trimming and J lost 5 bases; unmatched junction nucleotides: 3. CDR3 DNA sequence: TGTGCCAGCAGCCAATGGGACAGCAATAATTCACCCCTCCACTTT. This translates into CASSQWDSNNSPLHF.

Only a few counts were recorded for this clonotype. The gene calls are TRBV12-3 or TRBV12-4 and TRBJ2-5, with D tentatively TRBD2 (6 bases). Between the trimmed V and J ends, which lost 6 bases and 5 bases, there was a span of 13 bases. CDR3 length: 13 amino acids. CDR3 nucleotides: TGTGCCAGCAGGACCGGGGGTGTGGAGACCCAGTACTTC. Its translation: CASRTGGVETQYF.

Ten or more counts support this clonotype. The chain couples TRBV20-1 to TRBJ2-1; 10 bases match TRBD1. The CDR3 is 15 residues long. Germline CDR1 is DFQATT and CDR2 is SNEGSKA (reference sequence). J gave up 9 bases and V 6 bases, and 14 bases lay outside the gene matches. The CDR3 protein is CSARRRQGAIGEQFF. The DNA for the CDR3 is TGCAGTGCCAGAAGGAGACAGGGGGCGATTGGTGAGCAGTTCTTC.

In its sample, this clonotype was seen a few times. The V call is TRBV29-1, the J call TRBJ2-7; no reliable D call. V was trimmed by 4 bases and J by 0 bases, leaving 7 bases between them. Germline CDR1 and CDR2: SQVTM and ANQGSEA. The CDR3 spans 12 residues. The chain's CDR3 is CSVAMSSYEQYF. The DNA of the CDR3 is TGCAGCGTTGCCATGAGCTCCTACGAGCAGTACTTC.

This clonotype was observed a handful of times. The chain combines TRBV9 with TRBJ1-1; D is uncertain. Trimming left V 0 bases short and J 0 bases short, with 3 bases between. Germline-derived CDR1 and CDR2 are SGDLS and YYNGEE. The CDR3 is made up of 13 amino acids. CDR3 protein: CASSVGMNTEAFF. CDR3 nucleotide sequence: TGTGCCAGCAGCGTAGGCATGAACACTGAAGCTTTCTTT.

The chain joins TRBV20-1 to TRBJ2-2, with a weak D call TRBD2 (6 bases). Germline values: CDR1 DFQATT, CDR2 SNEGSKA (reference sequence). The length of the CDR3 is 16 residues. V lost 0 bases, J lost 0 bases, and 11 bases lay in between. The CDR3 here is CSARDPRGANTGELFF. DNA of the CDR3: TGCAGTGCTAGAGATCCTCGCGGGGCGAACACCGGGGAGCTGTTTTTT.

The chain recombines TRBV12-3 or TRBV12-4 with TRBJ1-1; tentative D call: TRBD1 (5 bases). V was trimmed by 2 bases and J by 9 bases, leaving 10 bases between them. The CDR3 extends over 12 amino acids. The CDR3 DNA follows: TGTGCCAGCAGTTTAAGGGGAGGCCAAGCTTTCTTT. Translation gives CASSLRGGQAFF.

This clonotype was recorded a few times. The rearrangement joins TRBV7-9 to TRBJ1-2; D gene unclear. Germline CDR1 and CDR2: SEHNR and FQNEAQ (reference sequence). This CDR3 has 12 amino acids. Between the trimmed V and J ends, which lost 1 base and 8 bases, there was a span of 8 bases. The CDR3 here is CASSLDVRGYTF. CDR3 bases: TGTGCCAGCAGCTTAGACGTGCGCGGCTACACCTTC.

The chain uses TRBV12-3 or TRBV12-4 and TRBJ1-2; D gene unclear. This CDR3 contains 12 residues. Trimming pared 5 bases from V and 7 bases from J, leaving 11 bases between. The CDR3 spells CASSPTTVGYTF. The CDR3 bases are TGTGCCAGCAGTCCAACCACCGTTGGCTACACCTTC.

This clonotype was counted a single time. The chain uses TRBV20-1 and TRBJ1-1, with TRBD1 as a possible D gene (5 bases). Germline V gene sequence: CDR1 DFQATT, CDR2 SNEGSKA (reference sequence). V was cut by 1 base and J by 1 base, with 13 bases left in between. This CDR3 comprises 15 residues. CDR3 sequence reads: CSARVMGRENTEAFF. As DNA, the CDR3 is TGCAGTGCTAGAGTTATGGGCAGGGAGAACACTGAAGCTTTCTTT.

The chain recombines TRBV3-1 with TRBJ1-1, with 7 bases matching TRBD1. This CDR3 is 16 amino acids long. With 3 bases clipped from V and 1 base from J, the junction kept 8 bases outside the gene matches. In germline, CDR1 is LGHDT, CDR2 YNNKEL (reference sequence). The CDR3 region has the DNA TGTGCCAGCAGCCATAACGGTAACAGGGGGAACACTGAAGCTTTCTTT. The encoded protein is CASSHNGNRGNTEAFF.